This T cell receptor (beta chain) was sequenced in a study of beta chain features in type 1 diabetes. Overall study: Examination of sorted cells across all samples involved around 100,000,000 cells.

CDR3 size: 14 residues. Trimming took 4 bases from V and 5 from J, leaving 14 bases between them. The germline V gene has CDR1 SQVTM and CDR2 ANQGSEA. Investigators reverse transcribed all isolated RNA, so they sequenced expressed TCRB transcripts. The repertoire was sequenced with immunoSEQ multiplex PCR; TCRdb's copy has only in-frame clones and lacks some. The sample has around 500,000 clones; over 10% are singletons. This clone has only a few counts. The antigen is undetermined. General study findings and limits: Diminished insertions and augmented deletions at VDJ junctions characterized type 1 diabetes patients. Equally in patients and controls, PCR might preferentially amplify shorter templates.

Every participating donor gave one draw, a heparinised blood sample averaging about 110 mL. The chain employs TRBV29-1 and TRBJ2-2; D might be TRBD1 (6 bases). Sequencing was performed on naive CD4+ T cells from blood. This clonotype originated in a woman aged 18-29 years in good health. The CDR3 region has the DNA TGCAGCGTTGTAACAGGGCATCTTACCGGGGAGCTGTTTTTT. It codes for CSVVTGHLTGELFF.